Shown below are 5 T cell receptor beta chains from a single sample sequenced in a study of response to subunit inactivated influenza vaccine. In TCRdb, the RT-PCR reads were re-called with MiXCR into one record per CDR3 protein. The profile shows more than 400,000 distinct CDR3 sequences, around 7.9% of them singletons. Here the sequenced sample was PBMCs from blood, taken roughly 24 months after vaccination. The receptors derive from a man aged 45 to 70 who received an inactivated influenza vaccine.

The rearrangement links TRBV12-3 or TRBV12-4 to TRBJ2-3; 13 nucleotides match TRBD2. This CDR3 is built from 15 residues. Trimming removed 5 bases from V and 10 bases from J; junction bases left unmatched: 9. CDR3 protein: CASSQTSGRAGAQYF. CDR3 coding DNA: TGTGCCAGCAGTCAAACTAGCGGGAGGGCCGGGGCGCAGTATTTT.

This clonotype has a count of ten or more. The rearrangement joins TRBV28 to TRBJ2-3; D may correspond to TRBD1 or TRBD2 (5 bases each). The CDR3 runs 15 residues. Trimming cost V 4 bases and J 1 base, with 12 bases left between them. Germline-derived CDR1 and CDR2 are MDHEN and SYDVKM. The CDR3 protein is CASSYGGMGTDTQYF. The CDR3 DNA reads TGTGCCAGCAGTTATGGGGGAATGGGCACAGATACGCAGTATTTT.

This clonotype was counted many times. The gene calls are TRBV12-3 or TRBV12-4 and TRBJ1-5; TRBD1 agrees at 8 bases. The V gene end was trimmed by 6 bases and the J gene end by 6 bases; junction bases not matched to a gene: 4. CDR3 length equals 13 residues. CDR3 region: CASRRDRGQPQHF. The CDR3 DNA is TGTGCCAGCAGACGAGACAGGGGTCAGCCCCAGCATTTT.

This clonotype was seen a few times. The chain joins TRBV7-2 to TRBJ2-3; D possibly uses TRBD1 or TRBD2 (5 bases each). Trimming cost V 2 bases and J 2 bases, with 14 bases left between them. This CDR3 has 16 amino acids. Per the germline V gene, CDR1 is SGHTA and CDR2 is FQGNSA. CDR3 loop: CASSLLGPGDTDTQYF. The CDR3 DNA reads TGTGCCAGCAGCTTACTGGGACCCGGGGACACAGATACGCAGTATTTT.

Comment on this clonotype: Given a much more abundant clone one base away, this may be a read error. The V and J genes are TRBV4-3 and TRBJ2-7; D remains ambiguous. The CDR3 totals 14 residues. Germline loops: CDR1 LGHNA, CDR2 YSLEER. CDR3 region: CPSSQQLVSYEQYF. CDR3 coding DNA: TGCCCCAGCAGCCAACAGCTGGTGTCCTACGAGCAGTACTTC.